A selection of T cell receptor beta chains follows, all from one sample in a study of blood T cell repertoires in COVID-19. The data were produced by immunoSEQ multiplex PCR, yet TCRdb's version contains in-frame clones alone and is incomplete. Of 150,000 to 200,000 clones in the sample, around 90% are singletons; the top ten hold approximately 4.5%. Material: peripheral blood. These receptors all stem from a human donor in a cohort sampled during active COVID-19. Both conserved end residues are part of each CDR3. D genes are given only for firm matches. Only some rows state a clone size, as once, few, many or a class for expanded clones.

abundance,j_gene,d_gene,v_gene,CDR3aa,CDR3nt
.,TRBJ2-1,TRBD2,TRBV6-5,CASSYSGRGGEQFF,TGTGCCAGCAGTTACTCCGGACGGGGGGGCGAGCAGTTCTTC
many,TRBJ1-2,TRBD1,TRBV12-3/TRBV12-4,CASSLQGFGYTF,TGTGCCAGCAGCTTACAGGGGTTTGGCTACACCTTC
.,TRBJ2-7,.,TRBV11-2,CASSLDGTRADEQYF,TGTGCCAGCAGCCTAGACGGGACACGTGCGGACGAGCAGTACTTC
.,TRBJ1-5,TRBD1,TRBV28,CASSRRQGAVQPQHF,TGTGCCAGCAGCCGTAGACAGGGGGCAGTTCAGCCCCAGCATTTT
.,TRBJ1-2,TRBD1,TRBV13,CASSQPGTGEDYGYTF,TGTGCCAGCAGCCAGCCAGGGACAGGGGAGGACTATGGCTACACCTTC
.,TRBJ2-1,TRBD2,TRBV5-6,CASGLFFSGRSPYNEQFF,TGTGCCAGCGGCCTCTTTTTTAGCGGGAGGTCCCCCTACAATGAGCAGTTCTTC
.,TRBJ1-1,.,TRBV6-6,CASSAHGGFGTEAFF,TGTGCCAGCAGTGCCCACGGGGGGTTCGGCACTGAAGCTTTCTTT
.,TRBJ2-7,TRBD1,TRBV7-8,CASSLPGQHAYEQYF,TGTGCCAGCAGCTTACCGGGACAGCATGCCTACGAGCAGTACTTC
once,TRBJ2-1,TRBD2,TRBV9,CASSRGLAVSYNEQFF,TGTGCCAGCAGCAGGGGACTAGCCGTCTCCTACAATGAGCAGTTCTTC
.,TRBJ1-1,TRBD1,TRBV3-1/TRBV3-2,CASSRRTGINTEAFF,TGTGCCAGCAGCCGACGGACAGGGATTAACACTGAAGCTTTCTTT
once,TRBJ2-7,TRBD1,TRBV6-5,CATSPGTVYEQYF,TGTGCCACCTCCCCCGGGACAGTCTACGAGCAGTACTTC
.,TRBJ1-4,TRBD1,TRBV11-2,CASSLGDRVNEKLFF,TGTGCCAGCAGCTTAGGCGACAGGGTTAACGAAAAACTGTTTTTT
.,TRBJ2-1,TRBD2,TRBV24-1,CATSESGTSSVNEQFF,TGTGCCACCAGTGAATCCGGGACTAGCTCGGTCAATGAGCAGTTCTTC
.,TRBJ2-5,.,TRBV5-1,CASSSQPTGMETQYF,TGCGCCAGCAGCTCACAACCTACAGGGATGGAGACCCAGTACTTC
.,TRBJ2-1,.,TRBV10-2,CASTQGDSYNEQFF,TGCGCCAGCACCCAGGGTGACTCCTACAATGAGCAGTTCTTC
.,TRBJ2-1,.,TRBV28,CASSPTSPYEQFF,TGTGCCAGCAGTCCGACTAGTCCCTATGAGCAGTTCTTC
few,TRBJ2-1,.,TRBV7-9,CASNSLVNEQFF,TGTGCCAGCAACTCCCTAGTCAATGAGCAGTTCTTC
few,TRBJ1-3,.,TRBV14,CASSPQPGLWSGNTIYF,TGTGCCAGCAGCCCCCAGCCAGGGTTATGGTCTGGAAACACCATATATTTT
.,TRBJ2-3,.,TRBV11-2,CASSLGGATQYF,TGTGCCAGCAGCTTGGGGGGGGCTACGCAGTATTTT
.,TRBJ2-2,TRBD1,TRBV5-1,CASKNRGNTGELFF,TGCGCCAGCAAGAACAGGGGAAACACCGGGGAGCTGTTTTTT
.,TRBJ1-3,TRBD1,TRBV11-3,CASSLRDRLSRGNTIYF,TGTGCCAGCAGCCTACGGGACAGGCTTAGTCGGGGAAACACCATATATTTT
once,TRBJ2-3,.,TRBV10-1,CASSENRATDTQYF,TGCGCCAGCAGTGAAAACAGGGCTACAGATACGCAGTATTTT
.,TRBJ1-1,TRBD1,TRBV25-1,CATRTQGDRTEAFF,TGTGCCACCCGCACTCAGGGGGATCGCACTGAAGCTTTCTTT
.,TRBJ2-7,TRBD1,TRBV30,CAWRGQGIYEQYF,TGTGCCTGGAGGGGACAGGGGATCTACGAGCAGTACTTC
.,TRBJ2-3,.,TRBV5-1,CASSLQGGSSDTQYF,TGCGCCAGCAGCTTACAGGGCGGGAGCTCAGATACGCAGTATTTT
.,TRBJ1-6,TRBD1,TRBV30,CAWSVVQGGSPLHF,TGTGCCTGGAGTGTAGTCCAGGGGGGTTCACCCCTCCACTTT
.,TRBJ2-3,.,TRBV14,CASSQPRDPLGPTDTQYF,TGTGCCAGCAGCCAGCCCCGGGATCCCTTAGGGCCCACAGATACGCAGTATTTT
.,TRBJ2-5,TRBD2,TRBV5-1,CASSPGTSGEETQYF,TGCGCCAGCAGCCCCGGCACTAGCGGGGAAGAGACCCAGTACTTC
.,TRBJ2-1,TRBD2,TRBV4-1,CASSQASLAGEEQFF,TGCGCCAGCAGCCAAGCAAGTCTAGCGGGTGAAGAGCAGTTCTTC
.,TRBJ1-6,TRBD1,TRBV5-1,CASSLAGAGGRDSPLHF,TGCGCCAGCAGCTTGGCCGGGGCAGGGGGACGCGATTCACCCCTCCACTTT
.,TRBJ1-1,.,TRBV2,CASTGDGQGITEAFF,TGTGCCAGCACCGGGGATGGGCAGGGGATCACTGAAGCTTTCTTT
.,TRBJ1-2,.,TRBV3-1/TRBV3-2,CASSQDSNRLSIGYTF,TGTGCCAGCAGCCAAGATAGCAACCGGCTTTCCATTGGCTACACCTTC
.,TRBJ2-1,TRBD2,TRBV11-2,CASSLVSGSYNEQFF,TGTGCCAGCAGCTTAGTTAGCGGGAGTTACAATGAGCAGTTCTTC
.,TRBJ2-2,.,TRBV5-1,CASSLQDKHTGELFF,TGCGCCAGCAGCCTCCAGGACAAACACACCGGGGAGCTGTTTTTT
few,TRBJ2-1,.,TRBV21-1,CASSKGPDGLSNEQFF,TGTGCCAGCAGCAAAGGACCTGATGGACTATCCAATGAGCAGTTCTTC
few,TRBJ2-7,.,TRBV9,CASSGKGGSWDEQYF,TGTGCCAGCAGCGGCAAAGGAGGGTCGTGGGACGAGCAGTACTTC
.,TRBJ1-1,.,TRBV19,CASWKAGRENTEAFF,TGTGCCAGTTGGAAGGCGGGACGCGAAAACACTGAAGCTTTCTTT
.,TRBJ2-1,.,TRBV7-9,CASSPSRGRYNEQFF,TGTGCCAGCAGCCCCTCGCGGGGCAGGTACAATGAGCAGTTCTTC
.,TRBJ1-3,.,TRBV5-1,CASSLSGSGNTIYF,TGCGCCAGCAGCTTGTCAGGCTCTGGAAACACCATATATTTT
.,TRBJ2-5,TRBD1,TRBV4-1,CASSQGQGVWETQYF,TGCGCCAGCAGCCAAGGACAGGGGGTTTGGGAGACCCAGTACTTC
.,TRBJ2-7,TRBD2,TRBV11-2,CASSRIAGGTSYEQYF,TGTGCCAGCAGCCGAATAGCGGGGGGGACTTCCTACGAGCAGTACTTC
.,TRBJ1-6,TRBD1,TRBV5-4,CASSRGQGSRNSPLHF,TGTGCCAGCAGCCGGGGACAGGGATCGCGAAATTCACCCCTCCACTTT
.,TRBJ2-1,TRBD1,TRBV28,CASSANSRDRAYNEQFF,TGTGCCAGCAGTGCAAACTCCCGGGACAGGGCCTACAATGAGCAGTTCTTC
.,TRBJ2-7,TRBD1,TRBV10-2,CASSEGGTVNEQYF,TGCGCCAGCAGTGAAGGTGGGACAGTAAACGAGCAGTACTTC
.,TRBJ1-1,.,TRBV4-3,CASSQVTGRGFTEAFF,TGCGCCAGCAGCCAAGTCACGGGTCGAGGCTTCACTGAAGCTTTCTTT
.,TRBJ2-3,.,TRBV9,CASSVGGQVSTDTQYF,TGTGCCAGCAGCGTAGGCGGGCAGGTGAGCACAGATACGCAGTATTTT
once,TRBJ2-5,.,TRBV24-1,CATSDHSRETQYF,TGTGCCACCAGTGACCACTCTAGGGAGACCCAGTACTTC
.,TRBJ2-3,TRBD2,TRBV30,CAWRVAGGPGADTQYF,TGTGCCTGGAGAGTAGCGGGAGGGCCAGGGGCAGATACGCAGTATTTT
.,TRBJ1-2,.,TRBV9,CASSGERTLYGYTF,TGTGCCAGCAGCGGGGAGAGGACCCTCTATGGCTACACCTTC
.,TRBJ2-5,.,TRBV29-1,CSVDGSFREARETQYF,TGCAGCGTTGACGGTAGTTTCAGGGAAGCACGGGAGACCCAGTACTTC
.,TRBJ2-7,TRBD2,TRBV7-2,CASSLVGGSSTEQYF,TGTGCCAGCAGCTTAGTTGGCGGGAGTTCAACCGAGCAGTACTTC
.,TRBJ1-3,.,TRBV28,CASRSTAGNTIYF,TGTGCCAGCAGATCAACAGCTGGAAACACCATATATTTT